The 28 T cell receptor beta chains below come from one sample, sequenced in a study of regulatory T cells in long-lasting Graves disease. Described time point: newly diagnosed GD, antithyroid drugs for less than 3 months. PBMC-derived RNA was used for the TCR library. In building TCR beta libraries, iRepertoire HTBI primers were used together with Arm-PCR of CDR3 regions. TCRdb reanalysed the multiplex PCR reads using MiXCR and keeps one entry per CDR3 protein. This table has under 500,000 distinct CDR3 sequences, about a sixth appearing once. The data also belong to a second study, concerning T cells in Graves' hyperthyroidism and ophthalmopathy.

Sequences were derived from peripheral blood mononuclear cells (PBMCs), sampled at new diagnosis, from a patient treated with antithyroid drugs. The origin of the receptors is a woman in her 30s with Graves disease.

The rearrangement joins TRBV11-2 to TRBJ2-3, with 7 positions matching TRBD1. This CDR3 contains 16 residues. The V gene's germline CDR1 is SGHAT and CDR2 FQNNGV. The trim removed 4 bases at V and 1 base at J, leaving 8 bases unmatched. The CDR3 sequence: CASSSSYGQGTDTQYF. Written as DNA, the CDR3 is TGTGCCAGCAGCTCCTCTTACGGACAGGGCACAGATACGCAGTATTTT.

The J gene is TRBJ2-1, the V gene TRBV27; TRBD2 might be the D (5 bases). Trimming took off 6 bases at V and 4 bases at J, with 13 bases between the two ends. The CDR3 is made up of 14 amino acids. Germline assignment: CDR1 MNHEY and CDR2 SMNVEV (reference sequence). The CDR3: CASRRGPAYNEQFF. As DNA, the CDR3 is TGTGCCAGCAGACGAGGGCCTGCTTACAATGAGCAGTTCTTC.

This clonotype was counted between two and nine times. The gene calls are TRBV6-1 and TRBJ2-1, with TRBD1 as a possible D gene (6 bases). V dropped 7 bases and J dropped 3 bases, with 16 bases sitting between them. The germline CDR1 and CDR2 sequences are MNHNS and SASEGT. This CDR3 comprises 15 residues. The CDR3 region is CASNSHRAFYNEQFF. CDR3 sequence (DNA): TGTGCCAGCAATTCCCACAGGGCCTTCTACAATGAGCAGTTCTTC.

This clonotype was detected ten times or more. The J gene is TRBJ1-1, the V gene TRBV7-2; D is undetermined. Germline V lookup: CDR1 SGHTA, CDR2 FQGNSA. Trimming cost V 5 bases and J 10 bases, with 11 bases left between them. The length of the CDR3 is 11 residues. In nucleotides, the CDR3 is TGTGCCAGCAGCGACCGACGGCCAGCTTTCTTT. The encoded protein is CASSDRRPAFF.

This clonotype was observed at least ten times. The genes are TRBV19 and TRBJ2-1; 9 bases fit TRBD2. Germline CDR1 LNHDA, CDR2 SQIVND (reference sequence). Trimming cost V 8 bases and J 2 bases; bases outside gene matches: 16. The CDR3 is made up of 18 amino acids. CDR3 bases: TGTGCCAGTGCGACTAGCGGAGGGCCTGCCCAAACCTACAATGAGCAGTTCTTC. Translated: CASATSGGPAQTYNEQFF.

The chain links TRBV6-5 to TRBJ2-3; D ambiguous. This CDR3 spans 12 amino acids. From germline, CDR1 is MNHEY and CDR2 SVGAGI. V was clipped by 4 bases and J by 2 bases, with 4 bases between them. The CDR3 sequence is CASSWATDTQYF. The CDR3 region has the DNA TGTGCCAGCAGTTGGGCCACAGATACGCAGTATTTT.

This clonotype was counted many times. V usage is TRBV7-2 and J usage is TRBJ1-1; no reliable D call. The V and J ends lost 7 bases and 0 bases respectively, with 12 bases between them. The CDR3 has 14 residues. The germline V gene encodes CDR1 SGHTA and CDR2 FQGNSA. Here the CDR3 reads CASTMTRLNTEAFF. CDR3 sequence (DNA): TGTGCCAGCACCATGACTCGATTGAACACTGAAGCTTTCTTT.

As to this clonotype: A read error is possible here, since a much larger clone lies one base away. This chain links TRBV6-2 or TRBV6-3 with TRBJ2-1; D unclear. This CDR3 has 15 amino acids. V lost 5 bases to trimming and J lost 2 bases, with 13 bases between them. The germline V gene encodes CDR1 MNHEY and CDR2 SVGEGT. In DNA, the CDR3 is TGTGCCAGCAGTGAAGATCAATTCCCCTACAATGAGCAGTTCTTC. Its translation: CASSEDQFPYNEQFF.

This clonotype was counted many times. The chain has TRBV7-8 and TRBJ1-1; D not resolved. This CDR3 contains 13 residues. The germline V gene has CDR1 SGHVS and CDR2 FQNEAQ. Deletions cut 3 bases from V and 2 bases from J, with 7 bases between. CDR3: CASSFQPNTEAFF. The CDR3 DNA sequence: TGTGCCAGCAGCTTTCAGCCAAACACTGAAGCTTTCTTT. The full variable domain, with the rest looked up from reference TRBV7-8 and TRBJ1-1, is GAGVSQSPRYKVAKRGQDVALRCDPISGHVSLFWYQQALGQGPEFLTYFQNEAQLDKSGLPSDRFFAERPEGSVSTLKIQRTQQEDSAVYLCASSFQPNTEAFFGQGTRLTVV.

Many counts were recorded for this clonotype. The chain employs TRBV20-1 and TRBJ2-4; D unresolved. This CDR3 has 13 amino acids. Germline V gene sequence: CDR1 DFQATT, CDR2 SNEGSKA (reference sequence). The V and J ends lost 2 bases and 1 base respectively, with 6 bases between them. CDR3 protein: CSARLSAKNIQYF. CDR3 DNA: TGCAGTGCTAGATTGTCGGCCAAAAACATTCAGTACTTC.

This clonotype came up many times. This chain links TRBV24-1 with TRBJ2-7, with 7 bases identical to TRBD2. Germline-derived CDR1 and CDR2 are KGHDR and SFDVKD. This CDR3 has 15 amino acids. J gave up 1 base and V 3 bases, and 5 bases lay outside the gene matches. The CDR3 region is CATSDGGSLSYEQYF. The CDR3 DNA reads TGTGCCACCAGTGATGGCGGGAGTTTATCCTACGAGCAGTACTTC.

This clonotype was detected many times. The chain is built from TRBV11-2 and TRBJ2-7; D gene uncertain. Germline CDR1 reads SGHAT; CDR2 reads FQNNGV. CDR3 length equals 12 residues. Trimming shortened V by 3 bases and J by 7 bases, and 10 bases separated the two germline ends. The CDR3 bases are TGTGCCAGCAGCTTCGAAGTGGGGGAGCAGTACTTC. As protein: CASSFEVGEQYF.

This clonotype came up many times. The chain has TRBV30 and TRBJ1-1; TRBD1 might be the D (6 bases). The V and J ends lost 5 bases and 11 bases respectively, with 15 bases between them. Germline lookup yields CDR1 GTSNPN and CDR2 SVGIG (reference sequence). The CDR3 loop spans 11 amino acids. For the CDR3, the DNA is TGTGCCTGGGGACAGCAGGTTGGTGCTTTCTTT. Amino acids: CAWGQQVGAFF.

The chain joins TRBV7-8 to TRBJ1-1; D unclear. Germline assignment: CDR1 SGHVS and CDR2 FQNEAQ. With 2 bases removed from V and 6 bases from J, the gap between germline ends came to 4 bases. CDR3 size: 11 residues. The CDR3 region is CASSLSAEAFF. The DNA for the CDR3 is TGTGCCAGCAGCTTATCCGCTGAAGCTTTCTTT.

This clonotype was recorded at least ten times. The J gene is TRBJ1-5, the V gene TRBV28; 9 bases fit TRBD1. Trimming at V came to 6 bases and at J to 3 bases, leaving 6 bases not matched to a gene. CDR3 length equals 15 residues. Germline loops: CDR1 MDHEN, CDR2 SYDVKM. This CDR3 reads CASRLRDRVNQPQHF. The CDR3 DNA reads TGTGCCAGCAGACTCCGGGACAGGGTCAATCAGCCCCAGCATTTT.

The chain has TRBV19 and TRBJ1-5, with TRBD1 matching over 8 bases. The CDR3 covers 16 residues. The ends lost 4 bases at V and 1 base at J; junction bases unmatched: 6. Per the germline V gene, CDR1 is LNHDA and CDR2 is SQIVND (reference sequence). The CDR3 is CASSRTGGTSNQPQHF. The CDR3 region has the DNA TGTGCCAGTAGTAGAACAGGGGGTACAAGCAATCAGCCCCAGCATTTT.

This clonotype was recorded at least ten times. The V call is TRBV9, the J call TRBJ2-7, with a weak D call TRBD1 (6 bases). V shed 4 bases and J shed 7 bases, with 21 bases lying between them. Germline CDR1 is SGDLS and CDR2 is YYNGEE. The CDR3 runs 15 residues. This CDR3 is CASSPSPGPRGEQYF. The CDR3 DNA is TGTGCCAGCAGCCCGTCACCGGGCCCCAGGGGAGAGCAGTACTTC.

In its sample, this clonotype was seen a few times. CDR3 sequence: CSVEQGAGETQYF. CDR3 nucleotides: TGCAGCGTGGAACAGGGGGCAGGAGAGACCCAGTACTTC. This sequence joins TRBV29-1 and TRBJ2-5; 9 nucleotides agree with TRBD1. The J segment lost 4 bases and the V segment lost 6 bases, leaving 6 bases of the junction unmatched. From germline, CDR1 is SQVTM and CDR2 ANQGSEA. The CDR3 contains 13 residues.

The rearrangement uses TRBV27 and TRBJ1-5; 10 nucleotides agree with TRBD1. Germline CDR1 is MNHEY and CDR2 is SMNVEV (reference sequence). J lost 5 bases, V lost 5 bases, and 12 bases had no gene match. The CDR3 extends over 17 amino acids. The CDR3 protein is CASSPGRDRGPYQPQHF. The CDR3 nucleotides are TGTGCCAGCAGTCCCGGGCGGGACAGGGGCCCGTATCAGCCCCAGCATTTT.

The genes are TRBV30 and TRBJ2-1, with 14 nucleotides matching TRBD2. The V and J ends lost 4 bases and 9 bases, in that order; junction bases with no gene match: 11. This CDR3 comprises 16 residues. Germline CDR1 is GTSNPN and CDR2 is SVGIG (reference sequence). CDR3: CAWMVGGLAGVVEQFF. CDR3 coding DNA: TGTGCCTGGATGGTCGGGGGACTAGCGGGAGTCGTTGAGCAGTTCTTC. The full variable domain, in which reference TRBV30 and TRBJ2-1 provide the parts outside the CDR3, is SQTIHQWPATLVQPVGSPLSLECTVEGTSNPNLYWYRQAAGRGLQLLFYSVGIGQISSEVPQNLSASRPQDRQFILSSKKLLLSDSGFYLCAWMVGGLAGVVEQFFGPGTRLTVL.

This clonotype came up a few times. The chain uses TRBV10-3 and TRBJ1-4, with 9 bases lining up with TRBD1. Per the germline V gene, CDR1 is ENHRY and CDR2 is SYGVKD. The CDR3 sequence is 17 residues long. Germline trimming cut 0 bases from V and 4 bases from J; bases unmatched to any gene: 6. The CDR3 region is CAISESLGTGNNEKLFF. CDR3 coding DNA: TGTGCCATCAGTGAGTCCTTAGGGACAGGGAATAATGAAAAACTGTTTTTT.

The CDR3 coding sequence is TGTGCCATCAGTGAGCCCCTAAAGCGGGGCTCCTACAATGAGCAGTTCTTC. This gives the protein CAISEPLKRGSYNEQFF. This sequence joins TRBV10-3 and TRBJ2-1; 7 bases are a match to TRBD2. Germline V gives CDR1 ENHRY, CDR2 SYGVKD. With 2 bases clipped from V and 0 bases from J, the junction kept 7 bases outside the gene matches. CDR3 length: 17 residues.

The chain joins TRBV5-1 to TRBJ2-2; 8 nucleotides match TRBD2. The CDR3 runs 17 residues. Trimming cost V 0 bases and J 6 bases; bases outside gene matches: 10. From germline, CDR1 is SGHRS and CDR2 YFSETQ. The CDR3 is CASSLGAGASFAGELFF. The CDR3, as DNA: TGCGCCAGCAGCTTGGGAGCGGGAGCATCATTCGCCGGGGAGCTGTTTTTT. Supplemented by reference TRBV5-1 and TRBJ2-2, the full variable domain reads KAGVTQTPRYLIKTRGQQVTLSCSPISGHRSVSWYQQTPGQGLQFLFEYFSETQRNKGNFPGRFSGRQFSNSRSEMNVSTLELGDSALYLCASSLGAGASFAGELFFGEGSRLTVL.

V gene TRBV28 combines with J gene TRBJ2-3; no clear D gene. The CDR3 sequence is 16 residues long. CDR1 MDHEN and CDR2 SYDVKM come from the germline V gene. V shed 7 bases and J shed 5 bases, with 22 bases lying between them. As DNA, the CDR3 is TGTGCCAGCACCACCTCGGGCGCAGGCGGCGGAGATACGCAGTATTTT. This translates into CASTTSGAGGGDTQYF.

V is TRBV20-1 and J is TRBJ2-3, with a tentative D call TRBD2 (6 bases). Germline V CDR1 and CDR2: DFQATT, SNEGSKA (reference sequence). V lost 6 bases to trimming and J lost 6 bases, with 13 bases between them. This CDR3 comprises 12 residues. CDR3 in amino acids: CSALLARDTQYF. The CDR3 nucleotides read TGCAGTGCCCTACTAGCCCGGGATACGCAGTATTTT.

The chain carries TRBV5-8 and TRBJ1-5, with 11 nucleotides matching TRBD1. Trimming at V came to 0 bases and at J to 5 bases, leaving 1 base not matched to a gene. This CDR3 comprises 15 residues. Germline values: CDR1 SGHTS, CDR2 YDEGEE. The DNA for the CDR3 is TGTGCCAGCAGCTTGGGGACAGGGGGCTATCAGCCCCAGCATTTT. Amino acid sequence: CASSLGTGGYQPQHF.

The chain carries TRBV20-1 and TRBJ2-3, with 7 bases aligning to TRBD1. The germline V gene has CDR1 DFQATT and CDR2 SNEGSKA (reference sequence). Trimming removed 3 bases from V and 2 bases from J; junction bases left unmatched: 11. This CDR3 has 16 residues. This CDR3 reads CSASTGAAILTDTQYF. As DNA, the CDR3 is TGCAGTGCTAGCACAGGGGCGGCGATACTCACAGATACGCAGTATTTT.

The chain carries TRBV19 and TRBJ2-1; 14 positions agree with TRBD2. The CDR3 consists of 14 residues. Germline CDR1 LNHDA, CDR2 SQIVND (reference sequence). V was pared by 6 bases and J by 10 bases, with 5 bases of the junction left unmatched. CDR3 DNA sequence: TGTGCCAGTAGGAGACTAGCGGGAGGGCCAGAGCAGTTCTTC. Protein: CASRRLAGGPEQFF.